The following is a T cell receptor (beta chain) sequence with its context. The data belong to a study of blood T cells in healthy people across ages. Overall study context: Per two T cells, template switching captured roughly one barcoded beta molecule.

All donors came from Russia, were Caucasian and healthy, and spanned ages roughly 6 to 95. Per sample, at least 6 micrograms of total RNA were extracted. The second PCR ran roughly 6 to 12 cycles with a sample-barcoded 5' primer and J-beta primers. One entry per CDR3 protein, called by TCRdb with MiXCR from the 5' RACE reads. The repertoire has under 1,000,000 distinct CDR3 sequences, around 36% of them found once; the top ten carry 13%. Germline V gene lookup returns CDR1 SGHDT and CDR2 YYEEEE. The CDR3 is 16 residues long. V lost 4 bases, J lost 5 bases, and 20 bases lay in between. The sequence derives from a young man in good health. Sequenced material: blood. The rearrangement links TRBV5-6 to TRBJ2-3; the D gene is possibly TRBD1 (6 bases). DNA of the CDR3: TGTGCCAGCAGCCACGAGCAACAGGGAAGGAGAGATACGCAGTATTTT. This translates into CASSHEQQGRRDTQYF.